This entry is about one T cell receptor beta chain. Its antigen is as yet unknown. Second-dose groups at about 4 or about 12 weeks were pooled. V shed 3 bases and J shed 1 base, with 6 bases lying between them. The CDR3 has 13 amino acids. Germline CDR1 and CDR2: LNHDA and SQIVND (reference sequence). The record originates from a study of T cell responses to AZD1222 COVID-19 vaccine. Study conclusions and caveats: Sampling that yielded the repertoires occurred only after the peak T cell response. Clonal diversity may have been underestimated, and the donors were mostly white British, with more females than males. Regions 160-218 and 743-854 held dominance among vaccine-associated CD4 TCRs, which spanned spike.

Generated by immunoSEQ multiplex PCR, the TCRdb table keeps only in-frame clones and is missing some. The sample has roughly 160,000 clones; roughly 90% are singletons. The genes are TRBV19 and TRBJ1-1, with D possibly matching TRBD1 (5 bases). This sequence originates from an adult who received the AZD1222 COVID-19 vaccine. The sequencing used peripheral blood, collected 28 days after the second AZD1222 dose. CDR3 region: CASSMRGNTEAFF. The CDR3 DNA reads TGTGCCAGTAGTATGAGGGGGAACACTGAAGCTTTCTTT.